This T cell receptor (beta chain) was obtained from a study of regulatory T cells in long-lasting Graves disease. Germline lookup yields CDR1 MNHNS and CDR2 SASEGT. The CDR3 is made up of 14 amino acids. V shed 1 base and J shed 4 bases, with 10 bases lying between them. About this clonotype itself: Its antigen is not known.

Indicated time point: persistent/refractory GD, antithyroid drugs over 5 years with positive TRAb. RNA isolated from PBMCs was used to make the TCR library. Study-level points and caveats: Peripheral blood alone, not thyroid tissue, underwent study. In persistent patients, shared public clonotypes (more than 2,500) outnumbered those in new patients (roughly 870).

iRepertoire HTBI primers and Arm-PCR of CDR3 regions built TCR beta libraries. Each CDR3 protein is one row after TCRdb ran MiXCR on the multiplex PCR reads. The table includes 600,000 to 800,000 distinct CDR3 sequences, approximately 31% detected once. Sequenced here: peripheral blood mononuclear cells (PBMCs), sampled when the disease was refractory, from a patient treated with antithyroid drugs. The clonotype originates from a female donor with Graves disease. V and J are TRBV6-1 and TRBJ1-1, with D uncertain. CDR3 coding DNA: TGTGCCAGCAGTGAAGAAGTAGGGATCACTGAAGCTTTCTTT. It translates to CASSEEVGITEAFF.